A selection of T cell receptor beta chains follows, all from one sample in a study of blood T cell repertoires in COVID-19. Libraries were prepared by immunoSEQ multiplex PCR; TCRdb keeps only in-frame clonotypes and omits some of them. The repertoire has some 100,000 clones, about nine tenths of them found once; the top ten carry 7.9%. The specimen sequenced was peripheral blood. All receptors come from a man aged 70-80 years who had recovered from COVID-19. Each CDR3 is given with its conserved first and last residue. Fields, in order: clone size, V gene, D gene, J gene, CDR3 protein, CDR3 DNA. The D gene is left open where the match is weak. Clone sizes are given selectively: once, few, many, or a class where the clone is expanded.

size: .
V: TRBV5-5
D: TRBD2
J: TRBJ2-3
CDR3: CASSSGLAGITDTQYF
DNA: TGTGCCAGCAGCTCTGGACTAGCGGGGATCACAGATACGCAGTATTTT

size: .
V: TRBV4-1
D: TRBD1
J: TRBJ1-3
CDR3: CASSQDLEGAVGNTIYF
DNA: TGCGCCAGCAGCCAAGATCTGGAGGGGGCGGTTGGAAACACCATATATTTT

size: .
V: TRBV30
D: TRBD2
J: TRBJ2-1
CDR3: CAGRFSGGHNEQFF
DNA: TGTGCTGGGCGGTTTAGCGGGGGTCACAATGAGCAGTTCTTC

size: once
V: TRBV5-1
D: .
J: TRBJ2-6
CDR3: CASSLIKSSGANVLTF
DNA: TGCGCCAGCAGCCTCATAAAGAGCTCTGGGGCCAACGTCCTGACTTTC

size: .
V: TRBV28
D: TRBD1
J: TRBJ2-7
CDR3: CASSLFRTGKRGSSYEQYF
DNA: TGTGCCAGCAGTTTATTCCGGACAGGGAAAAGAGGCAGCTCCTACGAGCAGTACTTC

size: .
V: TRBV30
D: TRBD1
J: TRBJ2-2
CDR3: CAWLTGGTTGELFF
DNA: TGTGCCTGGCTGACAGGGGGAACAACCGGGGAGCTGTTTTTT

size: .
V: TRBV28
D: TRBD1
J: TRBJ1-5
CDR3: CAATGSGQPQHF
DNA: TGTGCCGCGACAGGGTCAGGACAGCCCCAGCATTTT

size: .
V: TRBV6-2/TRBV6-3
D: .
J: TRBJ1-4
CDR3: CASSGPGGLQEKLFF
DNA: TGTGCCAGCAGTGGCCCGGGGGGTCTTCAGGAAAAACTGTTTTTT

size: .
V: TRBV9
D: .
J: TRBJ1-3
CDR3: CASSVAGPGGAGNTIYF
DNA: TGTGCCAGCAGCGTAGCGGGCCCGGGGGGGGCTGGAAACACCATATATTTT

size: .
V: TRBV28
D: .
J: TRBJ2-7
CDR3: CASSSPGYEQYF
DNA: TGTGCCAGCAGTTCGCCCGGGTACGAGCAGTACTTC

size: .
V: TRBV7-8
D: TRBD2
J: TRBJ2-1
CDR3: CASSKRGGADYNEQFF
DNA: TGTGCCAGCAGCAAGCGCGGGGGGGCCGATTACAATGAGCAGTTCTTC

size: .
V: TRBV5-4
D: TRBD1
J: TRBJ2-7
CDR3: CASSPGRDRGTPSAYEQYF
DNA: TGTGCCAGCAGCCCGGGACGGGACAGGGGCACTCCCAGTGCCTACGAGCAGTACTTC

size: .
V: TRBV28
D: TRBD2
J: TRBJ2-3
CDR3: CASNQGSGSTDTQYF
DNA: TGTGCCAGCAACCAGGGTAGCGGGAGTACAGATACGCAGTATTTT

size: .
V: TRBV6-5
D: .
J: TRBJ2-2
CDR3: CASRPRKTGELFF
DNA: TGTGCCAGCAGGCCCAGGAAGACCGGGGAGCTGTTTTTT

size: .
V: TRBV10-2
D: TRBD2
J: TRBJ2-1
CDR3: CASSDSGGAYNEQFF
DNA: TGCGCCAGCAGTGACAGCGGGGGGGCCTACAATGAGCAGTTCTTC

size: .
V: TRBV18
D: TRBD1
J: TRBJ2-5
CDR3: CASSGTDQETQYF
DNA: TGTGCCAGCTCCGGGACAGACCAAGAGACCCAGTACTTC

size: .
V: TRBV4-2
D: TRBD2
J: TRBJ2-1
CDR3: CASSQGLAGRDEQFF
DNA: TGTGCCAGCAGCCAAGGACTAGCGGGAAGAGATGAGCAGTTCTTC

size: .
V: TRBV7-9
D: .
J: TRBJ2-1
CDR3: CASTRAGQYNEQFF
DNA: TGTGCCAGCACACGGGCGGGACAGTACAATGAGCAGTTCTTC

size: .
V: TRBV21-1
D: .
J: TRBJ1-5
CDR3: CASRQRQERRRALNQPQHF
DNA: TGTGCCAGCAGGCAACGGCAGGAAAGGAGGCGGGCTCTAAATCAGCCCCAGCATTTT

size: .
V: TRBV4-1
D: TRBD1
J: TRBJ2-3
CDR3: CASSIQGDPGDTQYF
DNA: TGCGCCAGCTCCATTCAGGGGGACCCCGGGGATACGCAGTATTTT

size: .
V: TRBV3-1/TRBV3-2
D: .
J: TRBJ2-2
CDR3: CASRPAANTGELFF
DNA: TGTGCCAGCAGGCCTGCGGCGAACACCGGGGAGCTGTTTTTT

size: .
V: TRBV5-1
D: .
J: TRBJ2-3
CDR3: CASSSLAGGGDTQYF
DNA: TGCGCCAGCAGCTCCTTAGCCGGGGGTGGAGATACGCAGTATTTT

size: .
V: TRBV18
D: TRBD2
J: TRBJ2-7
CDR3: CASSPPGLAGAYEQYF
DNA: TGTGCCAGCTCACCCCCGGGGCTAGCGGGGGCTTACGAGCAGTACTTC

size: .
V: TRBV4-2
D: .
J: TRBJ1-4
CDR3: CASSSRLRGSDEKLFF
DNA: TGTGCCAGCAGCTCACGCCTTAGGGGCTCGGATGAAAAACTGTTTTTT

size: .
V: TRBV6-2/TRBV6-3
D: .
J: TRBJ1-5
CDR3: CASSARAQPQHF
DNA: TGTGCCAGCAGTGCCAGGGCCCAGCCCCAGCATTTT

size: .
V: TRBV29-1
D: .
J: TRBJ1-1
CDR3: CSVEDSYNTEAFF
DNA: TGCAGCGTTGAAGACAGTTATAACACTGAAGCTTTCTTT

size: .
V: TRBV5-4
D: .
J: TRBJ1-1
CDR3: CASSSKADMNTEAFF
DNA: TGTGCCAGCAGCTCCAAGGCAGACATGAACACTGAAGCTTTCTTT

size: .
V: TRBV28
D: TRBD1
J: TRBJ2-2
CDR3: CASSERTGLFF
DNA: TGTGCCAGCAGTGAGAGGACAGGGCTGTTTTTT

size: .
V: TRBV2
D: .
J: TRBJ2-7
CDR3: CASKQGVYEQYF
DNA: TGTGCCAGCAAACAGGGAGTCTACGAGCAGTACTTC

size: medium-sized
V: TRBV5-1
D: .
J: TRBJ2-1
CDR3: CASSLEPGSYNEQFF
DNA: TGCGCCAGCAGCTTAGAACCAGGATCCTACAATGAGCAGTTCTTC

size: .
V: TRBV2
D: .
J: TRBJ1-2
CDR3: CASSVTVLGGYTF
DNA: TGTGCCAGCAGTGTTACAGTACTAGGTGGCTACACCTTC

size: .
V: TRBV7-2
D: TRBD1
J: TRBJ1-6
CDR3: CASSTVTGSNSPLHF
DNA: TGTGCCAGCAGCACCGTGACAGGGAGCAATTCACCCCTCCACTTT

size: .
V: TRBV10-3
D: TRBD2
J: TRBJ2-2
CDR3: CAISPRLAGSGGELFF
DNA: TGTGCCATCAGCCCAAGACTAGCGGGATCTGGCGGGGAGCTGTTTTTT

size: .
V: TRBV4-3
D: .
J: TRBJ2-5
CDR3: CASSPHPDSPLGETQYF
DNA: TGCGCCAGCAGCCCACACCCTGACAGTCCTCTTGGGGAGACCCAGTACTTC

size: .
V: TRBV12-3/TRBV12-4
D: .
J: TRBJ1-2
CDR3: CASSPRNYGYTF
DNA: TGTGCCAGCAGCCCGAGAAACTATGGCTACACCTTC

size: once
V: TRBV5-5
D: TRBD1
J: TRBJ1-3
CDR3: CASSVETGSGNTIYF
DNA: TGTGCCAGCAGCGTAGAGACAGGGTCTGGAAACACCATATATTTT

size: .
V: TRBV5-1
D: TRBD1
J: TRBJ2-2
CDR3: CASRGQGAHTGELFF
DNA: TGCGCCAGCAGAGGACAGGGGGCACACACCGGGGAGCTGTTTTTT

size: .
V: TRBV21-1
D: .
J: TRBJ2-5
CDR3: CASSTREETQYF
DNA: TGTGCCAGCAGCACCAGGGAAGAGACCCAGTACTTC